This is a list of T cell receptor beta chains from one sample in a study of T cell responses to AZD1222 COVID-19 vaccine. Profiled with immunoSEQ multiplex PCR; TCRdb holds only in-frame clones, not every one. This table has 150,000 to 200,000 clones, around 94% appearing once. The material sequenced was peripheral blood, taken on day 0 of AZD1222 vaccination. The receptors were sampled from an adult in good health. Each CDR3 is given with its conserved first and last residue. The order of the fields is clone size, J gene, D gene, V gene, CDR3 DNA, CDR3 protein. The D gene is left open where the match is weak. Only part of the rows carry a size: once, few, many, or a class if the clone is expanded.

clone size: few; J gene: TRBJ1-3; D gene: .; V gene: TRBV3-1/TRBV3-2; CDR3 DNA: TGTGCCAGCAGCCCTCTTGATTCGGGAAACACCATATATTTT; CDR3 protein: CASSPLDSGNTIYF
clone size: .; J gene: TRBJ1-6; D gene: .; V gene: TRBV10-3; CDR3 DNA: TGTGCCATCAGAGAAAGCCTACTACGATTTAATTCACCCCTCCACTTT; CDR3 protein: CAIRESLLRFNSPLHF
clone size: .; J gene: TRBJ1-3; D gene: .; V gene: TRBV18; CDR3 DNA: TGTGCCAGCTCACAGGGGCTGGCTGGAAACACCATATATTTT; CDR3 protein: CASSQGLAGNTIYF
clone size: .; J gene: TRBJ1-2; D gene: .; V gene: TRBV28; CDR3 DNA: TGTGCCAGCAGTAGGGCCGCGGGACCCTATGGCTACACCTTC; CDR3 protein: CASSRAAGPYGYTF
clone size: .; J gene: TRBJ1-2; D gene: .; V gene: TRBV12-3/TRBV12-4; CDR3 DNA: TGTGCCAGCAGCCAGGGGTGGGATGGCTACACCTTC; CDR3 protein: CASSQGWDGYTF
clone size: .; J gene: TRBJ2-7; D gene: .; V gene: TRBV5-1; CDR3 DNA: TGCGCCAGCAGCCTGTCCCCGGGAGACTCCTACGAGCAGTACTTC; CDR3 protein: CASSLSPGDSYEQYF
clone size: .; J gene: TRBJ2-2; D gene: .; V gene: TRBV3-1/TRBV3-2; CDR3 DNA: TGTGCCAGCAGCCCCCGCGGGAACACCGGGGAGCTGTTTTTT; CDR3 protein: CASSPRGNTGELFF
clone size: once; J gene: TRBJ1-5; D gene: .; V gene: TRBV7-9; CDR3 DNA: TGTGCCAGCAGCTGGGGCTACGAGACAGGAGGCAATCAGCCCCAGCATTTT; CDR3 protein: CASSWGYETGGNQPQHF
clone size: .; J gene: TRBJ1-2; D gene: .; V gene: TRBV29-1; CDR3 DNA: TGCAGCGTTGAGCTGGACAGCTATGGCTACACCTTC; CDR3 protein: CSVELDSYGYTF
clone size: once; J gene: TRBJ1-4; D gene: .; V gene: TRBV7-9; CDR3 DNA: TGTGCCAGCAGCCTATGGGGCGGTGAAAAACTGTTTTTT; CDR3 protein: CASSLWGGEKLFF
clone size: .; J gene: TRBJ2-2; D gene: .; V gene: TRBV25-1; CDR3 DNA: TGTGCCAGCACTAGGAGGTGGACCGGGGAGCTGTTTTTT; CDR3 protein: CASTRRWTGELFF
clone size: .; J gene: TRBJ1-5; D gene: .; V gene: TRBV11-2; CDR3 DNA: TGTGCCAGCAGCTTAGATTTCCGGTCATATAGCAATCAGCCCCAGCATTTT; CDR3 protein: CASSLDFRSYSNQPQHF
clone size: .; J gene: TRBJ1-4; D gene: .; V gene: TRBV30; CDR3 DNA: TGTGCCTGGAGTGTACAGGGAAAAGAAAAACTGTTTTTT; CDR3 protein: CAWSVQGKEKLFF
clone size: .; J gene: TRBJ2-1; D gene: TRBD2; V gene: TRBV29-1; CDR3 DNA: TGCAGCGTTGAAGGCCTAGCGGGGGGCATGAATGAGCAGTTCTTC; CDR3 protein: CSVEGLAGGMNEQFF
clone size: .; J gene: TRBJ1-1; D gene: TRBD1; V gene: TRBV9; CDR3 DNA: TGTGCCAGCAGCCTAACCAGTCAGGGGGCTGAAGCTTTCTTT; CDR3 protein: CASSLTSQGAEAFF
clone size: .; J gene: TRBJ2-2; D gene: .; V gene: TRBV6-2/TRBV6-3; CDR3 DNA: TGTGCCAGCAGTCCCCTGCCCGGCAGGGGGAACACCGGGGAGCTGTTTTTT; CDR3 protein: CASSPLPGRGNTGELFF
clone size: .; J gene: TRBJ1-4; D gene: .; V gene: TRBV20-1; CDR3 DNA: TGCAGTGCTAGTCCCGCCTCAGGAGGGCTGTTTTTT; CDR3 protein: CSASPASGGLFF
clone size: .; J gene: TRBJ1-1; D gene: .; V gene: TRBV6-5; CDR3 DNA: TGTGCCAGCAGTTACTCCGCCTGGGGGCAAAGCACTGAAGCTTTCTTT; CDR3 protein: CASSYSAWGQSTEAFF
clone size: .; J gene: TRBJ2-2; D gene: .; V gene: TRBV3-1/TRBV3-2; CDR3 DNA: TGTGCCAGCAGCCAGAGAGTGGTTACCGGGGAGCTGTTTTTT; CDR3 protein: CASSQRVVTGELFF
clone size: .; J gene: TRBJ2-3; D gene: .; V gene: TRBV30; CDR3 DNA: TGTGCCTGGAGACCCCGGGGGCTAAACACAGATACGCAGTATTTT; CDR3 protein: CAWRPRGLNTDTQYF
clone size: .; J gene: TRBJ2-5; D gene: .; V gene: TRBV5-1; CDR3 DNA: TGCGCCAGCCGTACCGGACACGGGGGAAGAGAGACCCAGTACTTC; CDR3 protein: CASRTGHGGRETQYF
clone size: .; J gene: TRBJ2-7; D gene: .; V gene: TRBV5-4; CDR3 DNA: TGTGCCAGCAGCTTGGGTTTGGGCACGGACGAGCAGTACTTC; CDR3 protein: CASSLGLGTDEQYF
clone size: .; J gene: TRBJ1-5; D gene: TRBD1; V gene: TRBV4-1; CDR3 DNA: TGCGCCAGCAGCCAAGTAGGACAGGCCTATCAGCCCCAGCATTTT; CDR3 protein: CASSQVGQAYQPQHF
clone size: .; J gene: TRBJ1-2; D gene: .; V gene: TRBV21-1; CDR3 DNA: TGTGCCAGCAGCGTCAAAGGGACAGGTTTTTCCGGCTACACCTTC; CDR3 protein: CASSVKGTGFSGYTF
clone size: once; J gene: TRBJ2-2; D gene: TRBD1; V gene: TRBV9; CDR3 DNA: TGTGCCAGCAGCGAAATGACAGGGGTAACCGGGGAGCTGTTTTTT; CDR3 protein: CASSEMTGVTGELFF
clone size: .; J gene: TRBJ2-7; D gene: .; V gene: TRBV7-9; CDR3 DNA: TGTGCCAGCAGCCTCTCTCTGGCAGGGTCCTATGGGGAGCAGTACTTC; CDR3 protein: CASSLSLAGSYGEQYF
clone size: .; J gene: TRBJ1-5; D gene: TRBD1; V gene: TRBV7-9; CDR3 DNA: TGTGCCAGCAGCTTAAAACAGGGGGGCGCCCAACCCGAAAAGCCCCAGCATTTT; CDR3 protein: CASSLKQGGAQPEKPQHF
clone size: .; J gene: TRBJ2-5; D gene: .; V gene: TRBV5-1; CDR3 DNA: TGCGCCAGCAGCCCACAGGTCCCGGGGGAGACCCAGTACTTC; CDR3 protein: CASSPQVPGETQYF
clone size: .; J gene: TRBJ1-4; D gene: .; V gene: TRBV5-4; CDR3 DNA: TGTGCCAGCAGCTTGGAAGGGGGAACTAATGAAAAACTGTTTTTT; CDR3 protein: CASSLEGGTNEKLFF
clone size: .; J gene: TRBJ2-2; D gene: TRBD2; V gene: TRBV9; CDR3 DNA: TGTGCCAGCAGCGTAGGAGCGGGGGGGAACACCGGGGAGCTGTTTTTT; CDR3 protein: CASSVGAGGNTGELFF
clone size: .; J gene: TRBJ2-1; D gene: .; V gene: TRBV2; CDR3 DNA: TGTGCCAGTAGCATGACCGGCTACAATGAGCAGTTCTTC; CDR3 protein: CASSMTGYNEQFF
clone size: .; J gene: TRBJ1-1; D gene: .; V gene: TRBV6-5; CDR3 DNA: TGTGCCAGCAGGGACAGTACTGTCCCCCCAGCTTTCTTT; CDR3 protein: CASRDSTVPPAFF
clone size: .; J gene: TRBJ1-1; D gene: TRBD1; V gene: TRBV10-3; CDR3 DNA: TGTGCCATCAGTGAAGCCGGGACAGGGGGCTTGAGGAGCACTGAAGCTTTCTTT; CDR3 protein: CAISEAGTGGLRSTEAFF
clone size: once; J gene: TRBJ1-2; D gene: .; V gene: TRBV12-3/TRBV12-4; CDR3 DNA: TGTGCCAGCAGTTGGGCGGGAGACTATGGCTACACCTTC; CDR3 protein: CASSWAGDYGYTF
clone size: .; J gene: TRBJ1-1; D gene: TRBD1; V gene: TRBV4-1; CDR3 DNA: TGCGCCAGCAGCCAGACCCCCCCGACAGGGGGCCAGACTGAAGCTTTCTTT; CDR3 protein: CASSQTPPTGGQTEAFF
clone size: few; J gene: TRBJ1-1; D gene: .; V gene: TRBV11-3; CDR3 DNA: TGTGCCAGCAGCTCAAACAGGCCCCCGGGAGCTTTCTTT; CDR3 protein: CASSSNRPPGAFF
clone size: .; J gene: TRBJ2-7; D gene: .; V gene: TRBV7-8; CDR3 DNA: TGTGCCAGCAGCAGCAGGGGCTACGAGCAGTACTTC; CDR3 protein: CASSSRGYEQYF
clone size: .; J gene: TRBJ2-5; D gene: .; V gene: TRBV12-3/TRBV12-4; CDR3 DNA: TGTGCCAGCAGTTTTGGGGGCGGGGAGACCCAGTACTTC; CDR3 protein: CASSFGGGETQYF
clone size: once; J gene: TRBJ1-5; D gene: .; V gene: TRBV6-7; CDR3 DNA: TGTGCCAGCAGTTACTTGTGGAGGGGTGATCAGCCCCAGCATTTT; CDR3 protein: CASSYLWRGDQPQHF
clone size: .; J gene: TRBJ2-7; D gene: .; V gene: TRBV7-2; CDR3 DNA: TGTGCCAGCAGCTTTCGGTATGATTCCTACGAGCAGTACTTC; CDR3 protein: CASSFRYDSYEQYF
clone size: .; J gene: TRBJ2-1; D gene: TRBD2; V gene: TRBV7-9; CDR3 DNA: TGTGCCAGCAGCTTTGGACTAGCGGGGGAGACGTGGCAGTTCTTC; CDR3 protein: CASSFGLAGETWQFF